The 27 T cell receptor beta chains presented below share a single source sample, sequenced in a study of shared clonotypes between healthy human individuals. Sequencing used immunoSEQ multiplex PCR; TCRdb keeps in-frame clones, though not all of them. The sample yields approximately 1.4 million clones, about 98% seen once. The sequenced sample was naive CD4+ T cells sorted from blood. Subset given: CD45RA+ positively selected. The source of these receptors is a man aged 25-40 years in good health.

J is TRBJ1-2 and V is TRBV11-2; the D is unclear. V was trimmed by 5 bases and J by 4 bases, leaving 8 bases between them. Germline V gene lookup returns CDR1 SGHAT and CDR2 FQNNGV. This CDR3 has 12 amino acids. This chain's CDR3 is CASSVTSYGYTF. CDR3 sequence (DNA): TGTGCCAGCAGCGTTACGTCCTATGGCTACACCTTC.

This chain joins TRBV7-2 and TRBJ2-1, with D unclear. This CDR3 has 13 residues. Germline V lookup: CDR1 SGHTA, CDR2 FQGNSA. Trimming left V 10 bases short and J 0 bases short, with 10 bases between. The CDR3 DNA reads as TGTGCCAAATCGATCCTCTCCTACAATGAGCAGTTCTTC. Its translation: CAKSILSYNEQFF.

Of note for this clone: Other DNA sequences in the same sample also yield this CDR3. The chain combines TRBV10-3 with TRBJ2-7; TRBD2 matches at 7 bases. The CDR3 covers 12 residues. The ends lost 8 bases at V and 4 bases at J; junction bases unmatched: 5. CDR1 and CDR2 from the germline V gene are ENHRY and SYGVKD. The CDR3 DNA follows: TGTGCCATCTCAGGACTAGGATACGAGCAGTACTTC. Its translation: CAISGLGYEQYF.

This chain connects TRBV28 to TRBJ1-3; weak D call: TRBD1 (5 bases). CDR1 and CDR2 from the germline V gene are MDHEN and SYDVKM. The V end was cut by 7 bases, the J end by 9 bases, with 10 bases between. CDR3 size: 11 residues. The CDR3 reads CASTLQGTIYF. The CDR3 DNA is TGTGCCAGCACCCTCCAGGGCACCATATATTTT.

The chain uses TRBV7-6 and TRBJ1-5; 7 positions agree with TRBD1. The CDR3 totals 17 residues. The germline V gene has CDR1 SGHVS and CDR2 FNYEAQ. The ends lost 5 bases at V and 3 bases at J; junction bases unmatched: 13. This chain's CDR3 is CASSPFRGVPLNQPQHF. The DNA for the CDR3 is TGTGCCAGCAGCCCCTTCAGGGGGGTTCCCCTCAATCAGCCCCAGCATTTT.

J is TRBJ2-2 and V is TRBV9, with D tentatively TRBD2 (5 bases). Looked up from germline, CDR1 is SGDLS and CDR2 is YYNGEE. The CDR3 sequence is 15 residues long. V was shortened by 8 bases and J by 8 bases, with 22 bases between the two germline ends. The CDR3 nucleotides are TGTGCCAGTTCCCGGGGTGGCACAATTATAGGGGAGCTGTTTTTT. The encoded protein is CASSRGGTIIGELFF.

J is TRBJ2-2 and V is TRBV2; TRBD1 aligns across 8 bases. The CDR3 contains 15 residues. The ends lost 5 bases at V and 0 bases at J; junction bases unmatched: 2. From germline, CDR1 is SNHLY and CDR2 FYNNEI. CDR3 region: CASSRQGPNTGELFF. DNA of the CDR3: TGTGCCAGCAGTCGACAGGGGCCGAACACCGGGGAGCTGTTTTTT. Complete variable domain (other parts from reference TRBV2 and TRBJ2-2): EPEVTQTPSHQVTQMGQEVILRCVPISNHLYFYWYRQILGQKVEFLVSFYNNEISEKSEIFDDQFSVERPDGSNFTLKIRSTKLEDSAMYFCASSRQGPNTGELFFGEGSRLTVL.

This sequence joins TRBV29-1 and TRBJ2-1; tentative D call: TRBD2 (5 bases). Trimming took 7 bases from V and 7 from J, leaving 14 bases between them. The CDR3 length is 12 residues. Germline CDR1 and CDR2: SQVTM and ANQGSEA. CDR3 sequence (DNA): TGCAGCGCAGCGGCCACGAGTAATGAGCAGTTCTTC. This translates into CSAAATSNEQFF.

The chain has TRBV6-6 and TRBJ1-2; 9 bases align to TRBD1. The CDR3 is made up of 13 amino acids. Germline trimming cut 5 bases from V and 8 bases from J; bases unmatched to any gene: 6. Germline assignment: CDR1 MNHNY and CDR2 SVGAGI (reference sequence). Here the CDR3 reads CASSTTGGGGYTF. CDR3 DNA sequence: TGTGCCAGCAGTACGACAGGGGGAGGAGGCTACACCTTC.

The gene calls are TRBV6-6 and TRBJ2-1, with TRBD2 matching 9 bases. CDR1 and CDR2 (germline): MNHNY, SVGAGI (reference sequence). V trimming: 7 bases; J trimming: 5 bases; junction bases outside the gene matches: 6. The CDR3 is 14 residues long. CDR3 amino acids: CASTLASGNNEQFF. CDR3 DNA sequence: TGTGCCAGCACTCTCGCTAGCGGGAACAATGAGCAGTTCTTC.

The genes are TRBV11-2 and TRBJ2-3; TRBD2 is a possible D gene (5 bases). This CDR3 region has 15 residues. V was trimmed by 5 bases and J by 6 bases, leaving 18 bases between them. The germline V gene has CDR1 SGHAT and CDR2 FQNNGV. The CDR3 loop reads CASSLRAALGDTQYF. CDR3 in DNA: TGTGCCAGCAGCCTCCGAGCGGCCCTGGGGGATACGCAGTATTTT.

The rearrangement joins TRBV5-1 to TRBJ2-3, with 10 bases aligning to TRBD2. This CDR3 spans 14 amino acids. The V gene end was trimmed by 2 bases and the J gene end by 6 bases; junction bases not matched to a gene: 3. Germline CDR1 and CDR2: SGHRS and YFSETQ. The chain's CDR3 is CASSFASGSDTQYF. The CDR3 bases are TGCGCCAGCAGCTTCGCTAGCGGGAGTGATACGCAGTATTTT.

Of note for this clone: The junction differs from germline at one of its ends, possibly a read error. This CDR3 is CTSSVNTPNTEAFF. The CDR3 DNA is TGTACCAGCAGCGTAAATACACCGAACACTGAAGCTTTCTTT. The V call is TRBV2, the J call TRBJ1-1; no reliable D call. Looked up from germline, CDR1 is SNHLY and CDR2 is FYNNEI. The CDR3 runs 14 residues.

The CDR3 nucleotides are TGTGCCAGCAGCCAAGAACACAGGGTGGATGGCTACACCTTC. It encodes CASSQEHRVDGYTF. The chain combines TRBV4-2 with TRBJ1-2; D may be TRBD1 (6 bases). The ends were cut back, 0 bases at V and 6 bases at J, with 11 bases in the middle. CDR1 LGHNA and CDR2 YNFKEQ come from the germline V gene. The CDR3 totals 14 residues.

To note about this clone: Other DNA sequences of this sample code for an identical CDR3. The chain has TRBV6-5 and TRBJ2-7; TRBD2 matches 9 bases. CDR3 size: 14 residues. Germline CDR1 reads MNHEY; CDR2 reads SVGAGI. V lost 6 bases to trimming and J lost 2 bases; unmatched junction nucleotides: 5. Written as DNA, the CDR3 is TGTGCCAGCAGGGCCGGCGGGAGGGCCTACGAGCAGTACTTC. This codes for CASRAGGRAYEQYF.

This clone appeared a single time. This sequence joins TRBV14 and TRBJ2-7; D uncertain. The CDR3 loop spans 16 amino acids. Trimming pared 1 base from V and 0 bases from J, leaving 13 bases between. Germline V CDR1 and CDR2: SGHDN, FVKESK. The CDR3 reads CASSQGRALSSYEQYF. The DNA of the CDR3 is TGTGCCAGCAGCCAAGGTCGGGCGTTAAGCTCCTACGAGCAGTACTTC.

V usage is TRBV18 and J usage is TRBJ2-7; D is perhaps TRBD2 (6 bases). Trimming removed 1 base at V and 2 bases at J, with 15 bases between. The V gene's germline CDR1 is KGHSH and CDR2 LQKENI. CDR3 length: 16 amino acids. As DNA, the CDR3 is TGTGCCAGCTCACCACAGGGGCGTAGCGGTCCCTACGAGCAGTACTTC. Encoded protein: CASSPQGRSGPYEQYF.

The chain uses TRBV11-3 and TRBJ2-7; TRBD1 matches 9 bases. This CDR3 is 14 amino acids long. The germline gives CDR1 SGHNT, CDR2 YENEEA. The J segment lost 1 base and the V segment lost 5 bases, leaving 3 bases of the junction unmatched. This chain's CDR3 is CASSRQGGSYEQYF. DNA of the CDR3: TGTGCCAGCAGCCGACAGGGGGGATCCTACGAGCAGTACTTC.

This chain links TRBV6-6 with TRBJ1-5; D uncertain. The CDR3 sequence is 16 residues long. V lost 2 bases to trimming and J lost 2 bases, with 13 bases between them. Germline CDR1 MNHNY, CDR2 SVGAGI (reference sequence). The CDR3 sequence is CASSYTHQRGNQPQHF. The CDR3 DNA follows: TGTGCCAGCAGTTACACTCACCAGAGGGGCAATCAGCCCCAGCATTTT.

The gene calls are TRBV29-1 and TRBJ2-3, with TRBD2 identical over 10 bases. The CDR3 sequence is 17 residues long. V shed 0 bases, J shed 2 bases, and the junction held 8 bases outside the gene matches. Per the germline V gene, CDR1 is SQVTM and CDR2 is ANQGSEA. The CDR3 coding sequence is TGCAGCGTTGAAGATCTGGCACTAGCGGGAATCACAGATACGCAGTATTTT. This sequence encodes CSVEDLALAGITDTQYF.

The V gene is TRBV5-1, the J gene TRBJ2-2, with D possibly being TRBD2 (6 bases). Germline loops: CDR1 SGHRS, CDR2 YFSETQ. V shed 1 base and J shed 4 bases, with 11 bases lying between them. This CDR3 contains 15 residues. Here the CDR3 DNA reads TGCGCCAGCAGCTTGACTAGCTCCCTCACCGGGGAGCTGTTTTTT. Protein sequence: CASSLTSSLTGELFF.

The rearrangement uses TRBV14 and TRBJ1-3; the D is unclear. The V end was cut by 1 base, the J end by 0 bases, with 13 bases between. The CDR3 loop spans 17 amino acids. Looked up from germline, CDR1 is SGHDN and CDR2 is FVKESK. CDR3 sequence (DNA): TGTGCCAGCAGCCAAGGTACGCGGATGACCTCTGGAAACACCATATATTTT. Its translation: CASSQGTRMTSGNTIYF. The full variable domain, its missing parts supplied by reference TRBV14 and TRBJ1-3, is EAGVTQFPSHSVIEKGQTVTLRCDPISGHDNLYWYRRVMGKEIKFLLHFVKESKQDESGMPNNRFLAERTGGTYSTLKVQPAELEDSGVYFCASSQGTRMTSGNTIYFGEGSWLTVV.

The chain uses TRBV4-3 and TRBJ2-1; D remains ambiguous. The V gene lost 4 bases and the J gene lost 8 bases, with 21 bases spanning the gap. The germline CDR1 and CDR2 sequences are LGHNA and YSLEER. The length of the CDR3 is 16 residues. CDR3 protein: CASSPVLRSDGDEQFF. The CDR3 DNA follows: TGCGCCAGCAGCCCGGTTTTGCGGTCAGATGGGGATGAGCAGTTCTTC.

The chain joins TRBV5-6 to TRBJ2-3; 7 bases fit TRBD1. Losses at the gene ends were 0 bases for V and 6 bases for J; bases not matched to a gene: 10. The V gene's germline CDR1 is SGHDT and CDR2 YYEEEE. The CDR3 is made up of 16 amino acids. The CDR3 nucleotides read TGTGCCAGCAGCTTGGGGGACAGATTCTACGGGGATACGCAGTATTTT. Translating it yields CASSLGDRFYGDTQYF.

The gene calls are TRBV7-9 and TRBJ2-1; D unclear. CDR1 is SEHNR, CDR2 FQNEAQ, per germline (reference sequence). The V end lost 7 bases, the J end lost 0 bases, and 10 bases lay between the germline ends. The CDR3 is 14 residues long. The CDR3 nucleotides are TGTGCCAGCAACATCCCGAGCTCCTACAATGAGCAGTTCTTC. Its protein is CASNIPSSYNEQFF.

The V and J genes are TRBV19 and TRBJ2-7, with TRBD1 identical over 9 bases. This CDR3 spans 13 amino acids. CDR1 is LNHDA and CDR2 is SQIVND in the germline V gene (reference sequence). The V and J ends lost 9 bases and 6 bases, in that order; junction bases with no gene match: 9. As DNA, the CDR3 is TGTGCCAGCAGAGGACAGGGGATAGGCGAGCAGTACTTC. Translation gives CASRGQGIGEQYF.

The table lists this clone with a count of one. CDR3 in DNA: TGTGCCAGCAGCCCCGGGACAGGAATCTCCTACGAGCAGTACTTC. Translating gives CASSPGTGISYEQYF. V is TRBV25-1 and J is TRBJ2-7; 8 bases are shared with TRBD1. With V trimmed by 6 bases and J by 0 bases, 7 bases remained unmatched. CDR1 MGHDK and CDR2 SYGVNS come from the germline V gene. The length of the CDR3 is 15 residues.